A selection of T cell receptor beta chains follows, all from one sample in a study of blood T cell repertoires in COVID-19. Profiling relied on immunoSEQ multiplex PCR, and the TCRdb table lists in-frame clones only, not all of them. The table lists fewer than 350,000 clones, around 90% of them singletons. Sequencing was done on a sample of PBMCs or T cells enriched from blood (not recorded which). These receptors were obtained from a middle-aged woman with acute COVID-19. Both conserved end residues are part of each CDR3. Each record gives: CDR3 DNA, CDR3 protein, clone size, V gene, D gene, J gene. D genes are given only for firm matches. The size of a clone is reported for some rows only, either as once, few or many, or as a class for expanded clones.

CDR3 DNA: TGTGCCAGCAGTTACGCCCGGGGGTACTATAATTCACCCCTCCACTTT
CDR3 protein: CASSYARGYYNSPLHF
clone size: .
V gene: TRBV6-4
D gene: .
J gene: TRBJ1-6

CDR3 DNA: TGCAGCGTGTTATCGGGACTAGCGGGCCAAGAGACCCAGTACTTC
CDR3 protein: CSVLSGLAGQETQYF
clone size: .
V gene: TRBV29-1
D gene: TRBD2
J gene: TRBJ2-5

CDR3 DNA: TGTGCCAGCAGCCAAGATTGGGTGACAGGGCTCCGTGAAAAACTGTTTTTT
CDR3 protein: CASSQDWVTGLREKLFF
clone size: .
V gene: TRBV4-2
D gene: TRBD1
J gene: TRBJ1-4

CDR3 DNA: TGTGCCAGCTCACCATATACAGGCATGAACACTGAAGCTTTCTTT
CDR3 protein: CASSPYTGMNTEAFF
clone size: .
V gene: TRBV18
D gene: .
J gene: TRBJ1-1

CDR3 DNA: TGTGCCAGCAGTGTACAAGGGGCCCAGCCCCAGCATTTT
CDR3 protein: CASSVQGAQPQHF
clone size: .
V gene: TRBV2
D gene: .
J gene: TRBJ1-5

CDR3 DNA: TGTGCCAGCACCCCGGGGGGGTCCAATCAGCCCCAGCATTTT
CDR3 protein: CASTPGGSNQPQHF
clone size: .
V gene: TRBV6-2/TRBV6-3
D gene: .
J gene: TRBJ1-5

CDR3 DNA: TGTGCCAGCAGCCTCGGGACAGCTGGCTACACCTTC
CDR3 protein: CASSLGTAGYTF
clone size: .
V gene: TRBV11-2
D gene: TRBD1
J gene: TRBJ1-2

CDR3 DNA: TGTGCCAGCAGCTATGGGACAGGGAACAATGAGCAGTTCTTC
CDR3 protein: CASSYGTGNNEQFF
clone size: .
V gene: TRBV11-3
D gene: TRBD1
J gene: TRBJ2-1

CDR3 DNA: TGTGCCAGCAGCCAAGACGTAAGCGTTGGAGGGGTGGTAGGCACAGATACGCAGTATTTT
CDR3 protein: CASSQDVSVGGVVGTDTQYF
clone size: .
V gene: TRBV4-2
D gene: .
J gene: TRBJ2-3

CDR3 DNA: TGCGCCAGCAGCCTGGATACGACAGGTTCCAAGAACACTGAAGCTTTCTTT
CDR3 protein: CASSLDTTGSKNTEAFF
clone size: .
V gene: TRBV5-1
D gene: .
J gene: TRBJ1-1

CDR3 DNA: TGTGCCAGCAGCTTAGACAGACTAGCGGGAGACGAGCAGTACTTC
CDR3 protein: CASSLDRLAGDEQYF
clone size: .
V gene: TRBV13
D gene: TRBD2
J gene: TRBJ2-7

CDR3 DNA: TGTGCCAGCAGCCAAGATCCCTCCGGACTAGCGGGATTCACAGATACGCAGTATTTT
CDR3 protein: CASSQDPSGLAGFTDTQYF
clone size: .
V gene: TRBV3-1/TRBV3-2
D gene: TRBD2
J gene: TRBJ2-3

CDR3 DNA: TGTGCCAGCAGTACGGACAGGGTGAATTCACCCCTCCACTTT
CDR3 protein: CASSTDRVNSPLHF
clone size: .
V gene: TRBV2
D gene: TRBD1
J gene: TRBJ1-6

CDR3 DNA: TGTGCCAGTAGTTCCAGGGGGTCCTCCTCTGGAAACACCATATATTTT
CDR3 protein: CASSSRGSSSGNTIYF
clone size: .
V gene: TRBV19
D gene: TRBD1
J gene: TRBJ1-3

CDR3 DNA: TGCGCCAGCAGCTTGATGGCTAGCGAGTACAATGAGCAGTTCTTC
CDR3 protein: CASSLMASEYNEQFF
clone size: few
V gene: TRBV5-1
D gene: .
J gene: TRBJ2-1

CDR3 DNA: TGTGCCAGCAGTCTGGGACGGGGGGACTCTGGGGCCAACGTCCTGACTTTC
CDR3 protein: CASSLGRGDSGANVLTF
clone size: .
V gene: TRBV27
D gene: TRBD2
J gene: TRBJ2-6

CDR3 DNA: TGTGCCACCAGTGACCCCGGGACAGGGGGCGGGGAGACCCAGTACTTC
CDR3 protein: CATSDPGTGGGETQYF
clone size: .
V gene: TRBV24-1
D gene: TRBD1
J gene: TRBJ2-5

CDR3 DNA: TGTGCCAGCAGTTATACAGCTAGCGGGAAAGCCAAAAACATTCAGTACTTC
CDR3 protein: CASSYTASGKAKNIQYF
clone size: .
V gene: TRBV6-2/TRBV6-3
D gene: TRBD2
J gene: TRBJ2-4

CDR3 DNA: TGTGCCAGCAGCTACACGACAGGACAAGAGACCCAGTACTTC
CDR3 protein: CASSYTTGQETQYF
clone size: .
V gene: TRBV5-6
D gene: .
J gene: TRBJ2-5

CDR3 DNA: TGTGCCAGCAGCTTTTCTGGTAGCGGGGGCCTCTTTAGCACAGATACGCAGTATTTT
CDR3 protein: CASSFSGSGGLFSTDTQYF
clone size: .
V gene: TRBV5-6
D gene: TRBD2
J gene: TRBJ2-3

CDR3 DNA: TGTGCCAGCAGCCCCCTGTTCACTGAAGCTTTCTTT
CDR3 protein: CASSPLFTEAFF
clone size: .
V gene: TRBV7-2
D gene: .
J gene: TRBJ1-1

CDR3 DNA: TGTGCCAGCAGCCAAGATCGAGGGGGCGGTCAGCCCCAGCATTTT
CDR3 protein: CASSQDRGGGQPQHF
clone size: .
V gene: TRBV3-1/TRBV3-2
D gene: TRBD1
J gene: TRBJ1-5

CDR3 DNA: TGTGCCAGCAGTGATTCGTCTGGCAATCAGCCCCAGCATTTT
CDR3 protein: CASSDSSGNQPQHF
clone size: .
V gene: TRBV6-1
D gene: .
J gene: TRBJ1-5

CDR3 DNA: TGTGCCAGCAGCTCCGCCGGGACTAGCGGGGGGGTGAACACCGGGGAGCTGTTTTTT
CDR3 protein: CASSSAGTSGGVNTGELFF
clone size: .
V gene: TRBV7-2
D gene: TRBD2
J gene: TRBJ2-2

CDR3 DNA: TGTGCCAGTAGTCAGACAGGGTTCATCGGGGAGCTGTTTTTT
CDR3 protein: CASSQTGFIGELFF
clone size: .
V gene: TRBV19
D gene: TRBD1
J gene: TRBJ2-2

CDR3 DNA: TGCGCCAGCAGCGCTCGGGATACGAACACCGGGGAGCTGTTTTTT
CDR3 protein: CASSARDTNTGELFF
clone size: .
V gene: TRBV5-1
D gene: .
J gene: TRBJ2-2

CDR3 DNA: TGCAGCGCCCGGGACTCTGAAGCTTTCTTT
CDR3 protein: CSARDSEAFF
clone size: .
V gene: TRBV29-1
D gene: .
J gene: TRBJ1-1

CDR3 DNA: TGTGCCATCAGCAGGAACAGCTACGAGCAGTACTTC
CDR3 protein: CAISRNSYEQYF
clone size: once
V gene: TRBV10-3
D gene: .
J gene: TRBJ2-7

CDR3 DNA: TGTGCCAGCAGCCCCCTAGCGAACACCGGGGAGCTGTTTTTT
CDR3 protein: CASSPLANTGELFF
clone size: once
V gene: TRBV7-3
D gene: .
J gene: TRBJ2-2

CDR3 DNA: TGTGCCAGCAGCTTAGCTCGAGCGATATTCACAGATACGCAGTATTTT
CDR3 protein: CASSLARAIFTDTQYF
clone size: .
V gene: TRBV7-9
D gene: .
J gene: TRBJ2-3

CDR3 DNA: TGTGCCAGCAGCCCCCAACTTGCTAGCGGGAGTAGAGATACGCAGTATTTT
CDR3 protein: CASSPQLASGSRDTQYF
clone size: .
V gene: TRBV7-2
D gene: TRBD2
J gene: TRBJ2-3

CDR3 DNA: TGCGCCAGCAAAGGGTCGGGGAACTATGGCTACACCTTC
CDR3 protein: CASKGSGNYGYTF
clone size: .
V gene: TRBV5-1
D gene: .
J gene: TRBJ1-2

CDR3 DNA: TGCAGCGTTGGAGGGCCAAATCAGCCCCAGCATTTT
CDR3 protein: CSVGGPNQPQHF
clone size: .
V gene: TRBV29-1
D gene: .
J gene: TRBJ1-5

CDR3 DNA: TGTGCCACCAGTGATAATCGGGGGTGGATCACCGGGGAGCTGTTTTTT
CDR3 protein: CATSDNRGWITGELFF
clone size: .
V gene: TRBV24-1
D gene: .
J gene: TRBJ2-2

CDR3 DNA: TGCGCCAGCAGCCAGGTCGCCCAGCGGGCCGGCACAGATACGCAGTATTTT
CDR3 protein: CASSQVAQRAGTDTQYF
clone size: .
V gene: TRBV4-1
D gene: .
J gene: TRBJ2-3

CDR3 DNA: TGTGCTAGTGGTTTGGTACGGTCCCAGGGAACGGCTGAGAACACTGAAGCTTTCTTT
CDR3 protein: CASGLVRSQGTAENTEAFF
clone size: .
V gene: TRBV12-5
D gene: .
J gene: TRBJ1-1

CDR3 DNA: TGTGCCAGCAGCTTACAAGCGACCCCGACAGGGAACTATGGCTACACCTTC
CDR3 protein: CASSLQATPTGNYGYTF
clone size: .
V gene: TRBV7-2
D gene: TRBD1
J gene: TRBJ1-2

CDR3 DNA: TGTGCCAGCAGTCCCGGGAGGGGACGCTATGGCTACACCTTC
CDR3 protein: CASSPGRGRYGYTF
clone size: .
V gene: TRBV28
D gene: .
J gene: TRBJ1-2

CDR3 DNA: TGTGCCAGCAGTTTTTGGTCTCGGACAGGGGTAATCGCCGGGGAGCTGTTTTTT
CDR3 protein: CASSFWSRTGVIAGELFF
clone size: once
V gene: TRBV28
D gene: TRBD1
J gene: TRBJ2-2

CDR3 DNA: TGTGCCAGCAGTTTCGACAGGGGGCCACCGGCCGCTTTCTTT
CDR3 protein: CASSFDRGPPAAFF
clone size: .
V gene: TRBV28
D gene: TRBD1
J gene: TRBJ1-1

CDR3 DNA: TGTGCCAGCAGCTCACAGGGGGCCGGAGAAAAACTGTTTTTT
CDR3 protein: CASSSQGAGEKLFF
clone size: .
V gene: TRBV14
D gene: TRBD1
J gene: TRBJ1-4

CDR3 DNA: TGTGCCAGCAGTCGTCCGGGACACATTAACTATGGCTACACCTTC
CDR3 protein: CASSRPGHINYGYTF
clone size: .
V gene: TRBV9
D gene: .
J gene: TRBJ1-2

CDR3 DNA: TGTGCCAGCAGTTTATACTCTCAACAGGGGGCGCACCGTGGTTCTGGGGCCAACGTCCTGACTTTC
CDR3 protein: CASSLYSQQGAHRGSGANVLTF
clone size: .
V gene: TRBV27
D gene: TRBD1
J gene: TRBJ2-6

CDR3 DNA: TGTGCCAGCAGTCCCGGGGACAGGGATAATTCACCCCTCCACTTT
CDR3 protein: CASSPGDRDNSPLHF
clone size: .
V gene: TRBV6-5
D gene: TRBD1
J gene: TRBJ1-6

CDR3 DNA: TGTGCCAGCTCAGCAGACAGGGCGAACAATCAGCCCCAGCATTTT
CDR3 protein: CASSADRANNQPQHF
clone size: .
V gene: TRBV18
D gene: TRBD1
J gene: TRBJ1-5

CDR3 DNA: TGTGCCAGCAGCGTAGCGGGGACTGGCGAGCAGTACTTC
CDR3 protein: CASSVAGTGEQYF
clone size: once
V gene: TRBV9
D gene: .
J gene: TRBJ2-7

CDR3 DNA: TGTGCCAGCAGCCATCAAGGTTCAGGGTTAGAAGATACGCAGTATTTT
CDR3 protein: CASSHQGSGLEDTQYF
clone size: .
V gene: TRBV3-1/TRBV3-2
D gene: .
J gene: TRBJ2-3

CDR3 DNA: TGTGCCAGCAGCCTCGGGACAGGAGGGAGCGAGCAGTACTTC
CDR3 protein: CASSLGTGGSEQYF
clone size: .
V gene: TRBV3-1/TRBV3-2
D gene: TRBD1
J gene: TRBJ2-7